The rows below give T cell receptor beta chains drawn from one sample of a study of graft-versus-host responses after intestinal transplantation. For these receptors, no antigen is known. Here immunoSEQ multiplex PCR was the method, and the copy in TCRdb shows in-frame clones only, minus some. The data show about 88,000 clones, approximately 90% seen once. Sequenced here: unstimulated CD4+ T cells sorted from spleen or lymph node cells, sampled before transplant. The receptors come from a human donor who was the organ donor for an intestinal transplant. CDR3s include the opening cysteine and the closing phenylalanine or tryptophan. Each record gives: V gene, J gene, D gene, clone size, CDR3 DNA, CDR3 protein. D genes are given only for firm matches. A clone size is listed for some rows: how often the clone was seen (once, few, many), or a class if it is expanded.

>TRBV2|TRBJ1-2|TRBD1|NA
TGTGCCAGCAGGGGACAGGGGATTAACTATGGCTACACCTTC
CASRGQGINYGYTF
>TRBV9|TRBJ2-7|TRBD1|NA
TGTGCCAGCAGCCCGCGACAGGGGGTCGACCTTGGCTACGAGCAGTACTTC
CASSPRQGVDLGYEQYF
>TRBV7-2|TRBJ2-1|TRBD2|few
TGTGCCAGCAGCTCCCTCGGAAGCGGGGGGGCTTACAATGAGCAGTTCTTC
CASSSLGSGGAYNEQFF
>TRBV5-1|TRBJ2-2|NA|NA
TGCGCCAGCAGCTTGAGCGTGGCCCTCACCGGGGAGCTGTTTTTT
CASSLSVALTGELFF
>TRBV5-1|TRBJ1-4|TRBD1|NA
TGCGCCAGCAGCTTGGGACAGGGGAATGAAAAACTGTTTTTT
CASSLGQGNEKLFF
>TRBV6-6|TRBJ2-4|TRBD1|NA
TGTGCCAGCACCTTTTACAGGGGGCGGAAAAACATTCAGTACTTC
CASTFYRGRKNIQYF
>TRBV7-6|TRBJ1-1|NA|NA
TGTGCCAGCAGCCCGGGAGGGGACACTGAAGCTTTCTTT
CASSPGGDTEAFF
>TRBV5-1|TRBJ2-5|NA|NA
TGCGCCAGCAGCTTGGTAATAACGGGAGCCCAAGAGACCCAGTACTTC
CASSLVITGAQETQYF
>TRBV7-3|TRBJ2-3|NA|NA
TGTGCCAGCAGCTTAGGCTTTAGCACAGATACGCAGTATTTT
CASSLGFSTDTQYF
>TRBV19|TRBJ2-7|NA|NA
TGTGCCAGTAGTGAACAGGGTCGGACCGAGCAGTACTTC
CASSEQGRTEQYF
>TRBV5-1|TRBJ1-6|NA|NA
TGCGCCAGCAGCTTGCTCGTCGGGGGAGGAGATTCACCCCTCCACTTT
CASSLLVGGGDSPLHF
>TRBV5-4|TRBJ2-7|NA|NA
TGTGCCAGCAGCTTGGGCCCGGGACACTACGAGCAGTACTTC
CASSLGPGHYEQYF
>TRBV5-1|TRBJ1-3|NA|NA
TGCGCCAGCAGCTTGGGGGCCGGTCTCTCTGGAAACACCATATATTTT
CASSLGAGLSGNTIYF
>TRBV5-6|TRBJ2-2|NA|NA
TGTGCCAGCAGCTTCTTCGGTCTCCCGAACACCGGGGAGCTGTTTTTT
CASSFFGLPNTGELFF
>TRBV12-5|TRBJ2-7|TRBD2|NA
TGTGCTAGTGGTTTGACTAGCGGGTACTACGAGCAGTACTTC
CASGLTSGYYEQYF